This is a list of T cell receptor beta chains from one sample in a study of cytomegalovirus exposure and HLA in healthy donors. TCRdb's copy holds only in-frame clones and misses some; the assay was immunoSEQ multiplex PCR. The data contain about 230,000 clones, roughly 79% of them singletons. Sequencing was performed on PBMCs. These receptors came from a woman between 40 and 55 years old in good health and CMV-seronegative. The CDR3 runs from the conserved cysteine through the conserved F or W. A D gene is named only where the DNA matches it firmly. Rows give clone size only sometimes, using once, few, many, or a class for an expanded clone.

j_gene: TRBJ2-3
v_gene: TRBV19
len: 14
abundance: .
d_gene: TRBD2
CDR3aa: CASSTGGGTDTQYF
CDR3nt: TGTGCCAGTAGTACGGGGGGAGGCACAGATACGCAGTATTTT

j_gene: TRBJ2-7
v_gene: TRBV6-1
len: 13
abundance: few
d_gene: .
CDR3aa: CASRYTNSYEQYF
CDR3nt: TGTGCCAGCAGGTACACAAACTCCTACGAGCAGTACTTC

j_gene: TRBJ1-6
v_gene: TRBV12-5
len: 14
abundance: once
d_gene: TRBD1
CDR3aa: CASGPRTGEVVLHF
CDR3nt: TGTGCTAGTGGTCCCCGGACAGGGGAGGTCGTCCTCCACTTT

j_gene: TRBJ2-7
v_gene: TRBV27
len: 13
abundance: .
d_gene: TRBD1
CDR3aa: CASSLGSGQGTYF
CDR3nt: TGTGCCAGCAGTTTAGGTAGCGGACAGGGAACGTACTTC

j_gene: TRBJ2-3
v_gene: TRBV13
len: 15
abundance: .
d_gene: TRBD2
CDR3aa: CASSLLAALTDTQYF
CDR3nt: TGTGCCAGCAGCTTACTAGCGGCGCTCACAGATACGCAGTATTTT

j_gene: TRBJ1-4
v_gene: TRBV19
len: 15
abundance: few
d_gene: .
CDR3aa: CASSPGTKYSEKLFF
CDR3nt: TGTGCCAGTAGCCCAGGGACAAAATATTCCGAAAAACTGTTTTTT

j_gene: TRBJ2-5
v_gene: TRBV30
len: 12
abundance: .
d_gene: .
CDR3aa: CAWSLGQETQYF
CDR3nt: TGTGCCTGGAGTCTCGGCCAAGAGACCCAGTACTTC

j_gene: TRBJ1-1
v_gene: TRBV27
len: 13
abundance: .
d_gene: .
CDR3aa: CASSFGGGTEAFF
CDR3nt: TGTGCCAGCAGTTTCGGGGGGGGGACTGAAGCTTTCTTT

j_gene: TRBJ1-1
v_gene: TRBV7-8
len: 11
abundance: .
d_gene: .
CDR3aa: CASAFNTEAFF
CDR3nt: TGTGCCAGCGCGTTCAACACTGAAGCTTTCTTT

j_gene: TRBJ1-1
v_gene: TRBV29-1
len: 13
abundance: .
d_gene: TRBD1
CDR3aa: CSVRTGPNTEAFF
CDR3nt: TGCAGCGTCCGGACAGGGCCTAACACTGAAGCTTTCTTT

j_gene: TRBJ1-6
v_gene: TRBV2
len: 15
abundance: once
d_gene: TRBD1
CDR3aa: CASSEERTGYSPLHF
CDR3nt: TGTGCCAGCAGTGAAGAGAGGACAGGTTATTCACCCCTCCACTTT

j_gene: TRBJ2-3
v_gene: TRBV15
len: 14
abundance: .
d_gene: .
CDR3aa: CATSRVGGTDTQYF
CDR3nt: TGTGCCACCAGCAGAGTAGGGGGCACAGATACGCAGTATTTT

j_gene: TRBJ1-1
v_gene: TRBV30
len: 15
abundance: .
d_gene: .
CDR3aa: CAWASRAGPNTEAFF
CDR3nt: TGTGCCTGGGCCTCAAGGGCGGGCCCGAACACTGAAGCTTTCTTT

j_gene: TRBJ1-1
v_gene: TRBV30
len: 12
abundance: .
d_gene: .
CDR3aa: CAWGGQITEAFF
CDR3nt: TGTGCCTGGGGTGGCCAGATCACTGAAGCTTTCTTT

j_gene: TRBJ2-7
v_gene: TRBV7-2
len: 14
abundance: .
d_gene: TRBD1
CDR3aa: CASSWTGNSYEQYF
CDR3nt: TGTGCCAGCAGTTGGACAGGGAACTCCTACGAGCAGTACTTC

j_gene: TRBJ1-2
v_gene: TRBV5-1
len: 13
abundance: .
d_gene: .
CDR3aa: CASRTDRLDGYTF
CDR3nt: TGCGCCAGCAGAACTGACAGGTTAGATGGCTACACCTTC

j_gene: TRBJ2-7
v_gene: TRBV5-1
len: 14
abundance: .
d_gene: .
CDR3aa: CASSSLGKSYEQYF
CDR3nt: TGCGCCAGCAGCTCACTGGGCAAGTCCTACGAGCAGTACTTC

j_gene: TRBJ2-1
v_gene: TRBV5-8
len: 15
abundance: .
d_gene: TRBD1
CDR3aa: CASSLGQGSNNEQFF
CDR3nt: TGTGCCAGCAGCTTGGGACAGGGATCCAACAATGAGCAGTTCTTC

j_gene: TRBJ1-1
v_gene: TRBV6-5
len: 14
abundance: few
d_gene: .
CDR3aa: CASSYRDTNTEAFF
CDR3nt: TGTGCCAGCAGTTACAGGGACACGAACACTGAAGCTTTCTTT

j_gene: TRBJ1-3
v_gene: TRBV5-1
len: 14
abundance: few
d_gene: .
CDR3aa: CASSLTGYGNTIYF
CDR3nt: TGCGCCAGCAGCTTGACAGGTTATGGAAACACCATATATTTT

j_gene: TRBJ2-3
v_gene: TRBV27
len: 12
abundance: .
d_gene: .
CDR3aa: CASSLLGDTQYF
CDR3nt: TGTGCCAGCAGTCTCCTCGGGGATACGCAGTATTTT

j_gene: TRBJ1-2
v_gene: TRBV29-1
len: 18
abundance: .
d_gene: .
CDR3aa: CSVEDFVPAFKGDYGYTF
CDR3nt: TGCAGCGTTGAAGATTTTGTTCCCGCTTTTAAAGGGGACTATGGCTACACCTTC

j_gene: TRBJ2-7
v_gene: TRBV5-8
len: 14
abundance: .
d_gene: .
CDR3aa: CASRPTGSSYEQYF
CDR3nt: TGTGCCAGCAGACCGACAGGTTCTTCCTACGAGCAGTACTTC